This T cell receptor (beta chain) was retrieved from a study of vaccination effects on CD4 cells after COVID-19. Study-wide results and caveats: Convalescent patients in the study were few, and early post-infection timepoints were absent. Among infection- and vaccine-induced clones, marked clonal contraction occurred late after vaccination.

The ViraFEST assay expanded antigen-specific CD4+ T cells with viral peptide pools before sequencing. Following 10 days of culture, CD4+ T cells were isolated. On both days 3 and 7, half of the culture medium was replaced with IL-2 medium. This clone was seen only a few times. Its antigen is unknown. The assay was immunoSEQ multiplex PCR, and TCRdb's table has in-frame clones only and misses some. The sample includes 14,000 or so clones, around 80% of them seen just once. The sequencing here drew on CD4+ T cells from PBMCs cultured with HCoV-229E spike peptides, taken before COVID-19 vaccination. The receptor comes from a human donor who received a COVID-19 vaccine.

The CDR3 DNA sequence: TGTGCCAGCAGCCGACGGCAGGGAATTACCCCAATCTCTGGAAACACCATATATTTT. Its protein is CASSRRQGITPISGNTIYF. This chain connects TRBV7-9 to TRBJ1-3, with TRBD1 as a possible D gene (5 bases). The CDR3 has 19 residues. Trimming stripped 5 bases from V and 0 bases from J, with 23 bases between. Germline V gene data show CDR1 as SEHNR and CDR2 as FQNEAQ (reference sequence). Based on the CDR3 plus reference TRBV7-9 and TRBJ1-3, the full variable domain is DTGVSQNPRHKITKRGQNVTFRCDPISEHNRLYWYRQTLGQGPEFLTYFQNEAQLEKSRLLSDRFSAERPKGSFSTLEIQRTEQGDSAMYLCASSRRQGITPISGNTIYFGEGSWLTVV.